This TCR beta chain stems from a study of glioma-infiltrating T cells after dendritic cell vaccination. As for the study in general: Dendritic cell vaccine was injected intradermally three times, biweekly. Study conclusions and caveats: Estimated pretreatment TIL content predicted outcome after dendritic cell vaccination.

Trimming left V 5 bases short and J 5 bases short, with 12 bases between. This CDR3 contains 13 residues. CDR1 and CDR2 (germline): MNHNY, SVGAGI (reference sequence). The table came from immunoSEQ multiplex PCR; TCRdb's copy has only in-frame clones and leaves some out. The data contain tens of thousands of clones, roughly 80% of them seen just once; the ten biggest clones take up approximately 15%. This clone was picked up a small number of times. The antigen is not known. This sample's time point: after dendritic cell vaccination, including at tumor progression/relapse. PBMC sampling occurred before vaccination, two weeks after the third dose, and at progression.

This sample comprised blood, obtained after dendritic cell vaccination. This sequence originates from a human donor with glioblastoma. V gene TRBV6-6 combines with J gene TRBJ2-5; D is unresolved. The chain's CDR3 is CASSLIHSETQYF. The CDR3, as DNA: TGTGCCAGCAGTCTGATCCACTCGGAGACCCAGTACTTC.